Below, 14 T cell receptor beta chains from the same sample are listed, as sequenced in a study of T cells in Graves' hyperthyroidism and ophthalmopathy. Amplified regions were TCR beta CDR3 sequences from RNA transcripts. The HTBI primer set was used in a first-round RT-PCR of the TCR CDR3. TCRdb redid the calling of the multiplex PCR reads with MiXCR, one entry per CDR3 protein. Altogether about 37,000 distinct CDR3 sequences are present, 50% to 55% being singletons, with the ten largest covering about 17%. Sequenced material: blood. The receptors were sampled from a man between 35 and 55 years old with Graves' ophthalmopathy.

This clonotype has at least ten counts. V usage is TRBV6-1 and J usage is TRBJ2-1; no definite D call. The CDR3 has 14 residues. Germline CDR1 and CDR2: MNHNS and SASEGT. Between the trimmed V and J ends, which lost 1 base and 7 bases, there was a span of 11 bases. The CDR3 DNA is TGTGCCAGCAGTGAAGAATCGCGATCAAATGAGCAGTTCTTC. This codes for CASSEESRSNEQFF.

This chain links TRBV20-1 with TRBJ2-7; 8 bases line up with TRBD2. Trimming removed 0 bases from V and 2 bases from J; junction bases left unmatched: 6. The germline V gene encodes CDR1 DFQATT and CDR2 SNEGSKA (reference sequence). CDR3 length: 15 residues. CDR3 coding DNA: TGCAGTGCTAGAGATAGGACGGGAGGGCCCTACGAGCAGTACTTC. It yields the protein CSARDRTGGPYEQYF.

This clonotype was counted many times. This chain links TRBV12-3 or TRBV12-4 with TRBJ1-6; a weak D match, TRBD1 (6 bases). V lost 3 bases and J 13 bases, leaving 13 bases between the germline ends. This CDR3 has 13 amino acids. CDR3 protein: CASSLGTGIPLHF. In DNA form, the CDR3 reads TGTGCCAGCAGTTTGGGAACAGGGATCCCCCTCCACTTT.

J is TRBJ2-1 and V is TRBV2; TRBD2 matches 7 bases. V was clipped by 5 bases and J by 10 bases; unmatched bases: 11. The germline V gene encodes CDR1 SNHLY and CDR2 FYNNEI. This CDR3 is built from 14 residues. CDR3 protein: CASSQGTTRGEQFF. CDR3 nucleotide sequence: TGTGCCAGCAGTCAAGGGACTACCCGCGGGGAGCAGTTCTTC. The whole variable domain, remainder taken from reference TRBV2 and TRBJ2-1, is EPEVTQTPSHQVTQMGQEVILRCVPISNHLYFYWYRQILGQKVEFLVSFYNNEISEKSEIFDDQFSVERPDGSNFTLKIRSTKLEDSAMYFCASSQGTTRGEQFFGPGTRLTVL.

This clonotype was seen at least ten times. Relative to the germline gene, one junction end is altered; a read error may explain this. This sequence joins TRBV7-7 and TRBJ2-5, with 10 bases matching TRBD2. CDR1 and CDR2 (germline): SSHAT, FNYEAQ (reference sequence). The CDR3 covers 15 residues. CDR3 in DNA: TGTGCTAGCAGCGTAACTAGCGGGGAGGGGGAGACCCAGTACTTC. Translating gives CASSVTSGEGETQYF.

Ten or more counts support this clonotype. The chain has TRBV18 and TRBJ2-7; 11 bases are a match to TRBD2. The CDR3 totals 15 residues. The germline gives CDR1 KGHSH, CDR2 LQKENI. Germline trimming cut 2 bases from V and 0 bases from J; bases unmatched to any gene: 0. CDR3 bases: TGTGCCAGCTCACCAACTAGCGGGAGCTCCTACGAGCAGTACTTC. Its protein is CASSPTSGSSYEQYF.

This clonotype was seen many times. This chain joins TRBV12-3 or TRBV12-4 and TRBJ1-2, with 8 bases fitting TRBD1. With V trimmed by 3 bases and J by 8 bases, 5 bases remained unmatched. The CDR3 spans 13 residues. CDR3 sequence (DNA): TGTGCCAGCAGTTTCCAGGGGGCGAACGGCTACACCTTC. It translates to CASSFQGANGYTF.

V usage is TRBV12-3 or TRBV12-4 and J usage is TRBJ2-6; D may be TRBD1 or TRBD2 (6 bases each). There are 17 residues in the CDR3. V lost 6 bases and J lost 3, with 18 bases in between. CDR3 in amino acids: CASSSRGDGYGANVLTF. The CDR3 DNA follows: TGTGCCAGCAGCTCTAGGGGGGATGGCTATGGGGCCAACGTCCTGACTTTC.

The CDR3 protein is CASRAVLATDTQYF. The CDR3 coding sequence is TGCGCCAGCAGGGCCGTTCTAGCCACAGATACGCAGTATTTT. The chain combines TRBV5-1 with TRBJ2-3; D may be TRBD2 (5 bases). V lost 5 bases and J lost 2, with 12 bases in between. The germline gives CDR1 SGHRS, CDR2 YFSETQ. The CDR3 contains 14 residues.

This clonotype has ten or more counts. The CDR3 reads CASGWSRDRGSGNTIYF. The CDR3, as DNA: TGTGCCAGCGGATGGTCCCGGGACAGGGGCTCTGGAAACACCATATATTTT. This chain connects TRBV9 to TRBJ1-3; TRBD1 aligns across 10 bases. The trim removed 7 bases at V and 0 bases at J, leaving 10 bases unmatched. The CDR3 length is 17 residues. Germline values: CDR1 SGDLS, CDR2 YYNGEE.

This clonotype was seen at least ten times. The rearrangement uses TRBV11-2 and TRBJ2-2; D not resolved. V was pared by 2 bases and J by 7 bases, with 8 bases between. The CDR3 has 13 amino acids. Germline V gene sequence: CDR1 SGHAT, CDR2 FQNNGV. CDR3 loop: CASSLTTYGELFF. In DNA form, the CDR3 reads TGTGCCAGCAGCTTAACCACTTACGGGGAGCTGTTTTTT.

V usage is TRBV12-3 or TRBV12-4 and J usage is TRBJ2-5; D may correspond to TRBD1 or TRBD2 (7 bases each). With 8 bases removed from V and 9 bases from J, the gap between germline ends came to 28 bases. The CDR3 is 16 residues long. The CDR3 DNA sequence: TGTGCCAGCGGCCTTTTGGCAGGGGGGAGGGATCAGCCCCAGTACTTC. Translation: CASGLLAGGRDQPQYF.

This chain joins TRBV7-9 and TRBJ2-1; 11 bases align to TRBD2. The germline CDR1 and CDR2 sequences are SEHNR and FQNEAQ (reference sequence). CDR3 length: 16 amino acids. Losses at the gene ends were 5 bases for V and 5 bases for J; bases not matched to a gene: 8. Here the CDR3 reads CASSPQLAGDHNEQFF. In nucleotides, the CDR3 is TGTGCCAGCAGCCCACAACTAGCGGGGGATCACAATGAGCAGTTCTTC.

Details on this clonotype: The CDR3 end shows no conserved phenylalanine or tryptophan, and so a read error is likely. The V gene is TRBV20-1, the J gene TRBJ2-1, with a possible D match to TRBD1 (6 bases). The CDR3 length is 15 residues. The germline gives CDR1 DFQATT, CDR2 SNEGSKA (reference sequence). Trimming removed 2 bases at V and 0 bases at J, with 11 bases between. CDR3 sequence: CSARRTGSSYNEQFR. The CDR3, as DNA: TGCAGTGCTAGACGAACAGGGAGCTCCTACAATGAGCAGTTCAGA.